This T cell receptor (beta chain) was obtained from a study of spatial heterogeneity in lung cancer. Overall study context: Detection consistently yielded more beta chains than alpha chains.

Time point: sample taken at primary tumor resection. Without sorting, whole RNA was sequenced from tumor, nontumor lung or frozen PBMC. The donors, roughly 70 patients with untreated early-stage non-small cell lung cancer, provided the samples. This CDR3 is 17 amino acids long. The germline gives CDR1 MDHEN, CDR2 SYDVKM. J was trimmed by 7 bases and V by 5 bases; bases with no gene match: 18. This clonotype was seen ten or more times. Found in a library prepared for alpha chains, this beta chain is an off-target read, and its abundance has little meaning. A unique molecular identifier was carried by every single TCR cDNA molecule. TCRdb independently ran MiXCR on the 5' RACE reads; one entry per CDR3 protein. Of several thousand distinct CDR3 sequences in the sample, about 17% were seen once.

This clonotype was sampled from a male donor with early-stage non-small cell lung cancer. Here the sequenced sample was normal lung tissue next to the tumor, taken at surgery. The chain has TRBV28 and TRBJ2-5, with TRBD2 identical over 8 bases. DNA of the CDR3: TGTGCCAGCAGTCAAACCGTAGCGGGATCCTCAGGTGGGACCCAGTACTTC. Its translation: CASSQTVAGSSGGTQYF.